A single sample is the source of the 6 T cell receptor beta chains below, sequenced in a study of T cell responses to AZD1222 COVID-19 vaccine. Data came from immunoSEQ multiplex PCR; TCRdb stores just in-frame clones and leaves some out. Among tens of thousands of clones listed, roughly 90% were seen once. This specimen consisted of peripheral blood, obtained on day 0 of AZD1222 vaccination. These receptors were obtained from an adult in good health.

Only a few counts were recorded for this clone. The chain is built from TRBV24-1 and TRBJ2-5; 9 positions agree with TRBD1. V lost 2 bases and J lost 5; bases outside the gene matches: 5. Looked up from germline, CDR1 is KGHDR and CDR2 is SFDVKD. The CDR3 covers 15 residues. CDR3 loop: CATSDSQGAWETQYF. CDR3 sequence (DNA): TGTGCCACCAGTGATTCACAGGGGGCATGGGAGACCCAGTACTTC.

The V gene is TRBV29-1, the J gene TRBJ2-7; D may be TRBD1 (6 bases). The CDR3 spans 14 residues. Trimming stripped 3 bases from V and 3 bases from J, with 15 bases between. CDR1 is SQVTM and CDR2 is ANQGSEA in the germline V gene. The CDR3 protein is CSVEVRQGSYEQYF. CDR3 coding DNA: TGCAGCGTTGAGGTTCGCCAGGGGAGCTACGAGCAGTACTTC.

The chain couples TRBV9 to TRBJ1-5, with D hard to call. The V gene lost 4 bases and the J gene lost 9 bases, with 11 bases spanning the gap. This CDR3 contains 12 residues. Per germline, CDR1 SGDLS and CDR2 YYNGEE. CDR3 amino acids: CASSNLAGPQHF. The DNA of the CDR3 is TGTGCCAGCAGCAACCTAGCGGGGCCCCAGCATTTT.

This sequence joins TRBV5-4 and TRBJ2-2, with 7 bases aligning to TRBD1. CDR3 length: 15 amino acids. Germline V gene data show CDR1 as SGHNT and CDR2 as YYREEE (reference sequence). J lost 5 bases, V lost 4 bases, and 8 bases had no gene match. CDR3 in amino acids: CASSPTGSRTGELFF. CDR3 nucleotides: TGTGCCAGCAGCCCGACAGGGAGCCGGACCGGGGAGCTGTTTTTT.

The rearrangement links TRBV5-5 to TRBJ1-2; D might be TRBD1 (5 bases). In germline, CDR1 is SGHKS, CDR2 YYEKEE (reference sequence). With 2 bases removed from V and 5 bases from J, the gap between germline ends came to 19 bases. The CDR3 runs to 16 residues. The CDR3 here is CASSFGGTATGYGYTF. As DNA, the CDR3 is TGTGCCAGCAGCTTTGGAGGGACGGCGACTGGTTATGGCTACACCTTC.

The CDR3 DNA is TGTGCCAGCAGCCCCCCCGGGACTAGCAGCGAGCAGTACTTC. This gives the protein CASSPPGTSSEQYF. This chain joins TRBV7-8 and TRBJ2-7; TRBD2 matches at 9 bases. The CDR3 covers 14 residues. The germline CDR1 and CDR2 sequences are SGHVS and FQNEAQ. After removal of 5 bases from V and 6 bases from J, the junction contained 8 bases not matched to a gene.